The sequence of this T cell receptor (beta chain) was determined in a study of CD8 T cells in Susac syndrome. The germline V gene encodes CDR1 LNHDA and CDR2 SQIVND (reference sequence). CDR3 length: 14 amino acids. RNA in amounts of roughly 0.5 to 1 ug was reverse transcribed with random hexamers. A multiplex approach, immunoSEQ multiplex PCR, amplified TCR beta CDR3 across 54 Vbeta and 13 Jbeta. Each CDR3 protein is one row after TCRdb ran MiXCR on the immunoSEQ multiplex PCR reads. The sample carries some 52,000 distinct CDR3 sequences, just over 90% recorded once. For this clonotype: One end of the junction does not line up with germline, which may come from a read error.

Sequencing targeted TCR beta in blood CD8+ and CD4+ T cells. Treatment-naive patients with stable or active relapsing-remitting disease were the multiple sclerosis controls. Negative isolation was used for CD8+ and CD4+ T cells and FACS enrichment for TEMRA cells. This receptor was taken from a human donor with multiple sclerosis. The rearrangement uses TRBV19 and TRBJ2-1, with 7 bases fitting TRBD1. Sequenced material: CD8+ T cells from PBMCs. CDR3 sequence (DNA): TGTGCCAGTAGAGACAGGGCCTCCCACAATGAGCAGTTCTTC. Translation: CASRDRASHNEQFF.